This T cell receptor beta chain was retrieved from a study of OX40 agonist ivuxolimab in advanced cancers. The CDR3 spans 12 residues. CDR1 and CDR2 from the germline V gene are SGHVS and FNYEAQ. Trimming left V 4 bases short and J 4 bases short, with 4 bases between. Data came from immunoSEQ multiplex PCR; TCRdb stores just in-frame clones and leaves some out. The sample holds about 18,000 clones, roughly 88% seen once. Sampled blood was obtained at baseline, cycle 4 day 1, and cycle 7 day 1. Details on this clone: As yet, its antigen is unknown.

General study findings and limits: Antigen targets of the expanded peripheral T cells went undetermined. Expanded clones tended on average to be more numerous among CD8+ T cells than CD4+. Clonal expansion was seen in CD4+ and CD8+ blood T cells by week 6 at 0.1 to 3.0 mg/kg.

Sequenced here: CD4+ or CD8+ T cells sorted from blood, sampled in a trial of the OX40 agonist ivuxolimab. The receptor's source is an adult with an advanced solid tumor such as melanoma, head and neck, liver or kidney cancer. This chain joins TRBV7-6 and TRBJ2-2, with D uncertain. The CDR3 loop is CASSSITGELFF. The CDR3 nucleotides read TGTGCCAGCAGCTCCATCACCGGGGAGCTGTTTTTT.